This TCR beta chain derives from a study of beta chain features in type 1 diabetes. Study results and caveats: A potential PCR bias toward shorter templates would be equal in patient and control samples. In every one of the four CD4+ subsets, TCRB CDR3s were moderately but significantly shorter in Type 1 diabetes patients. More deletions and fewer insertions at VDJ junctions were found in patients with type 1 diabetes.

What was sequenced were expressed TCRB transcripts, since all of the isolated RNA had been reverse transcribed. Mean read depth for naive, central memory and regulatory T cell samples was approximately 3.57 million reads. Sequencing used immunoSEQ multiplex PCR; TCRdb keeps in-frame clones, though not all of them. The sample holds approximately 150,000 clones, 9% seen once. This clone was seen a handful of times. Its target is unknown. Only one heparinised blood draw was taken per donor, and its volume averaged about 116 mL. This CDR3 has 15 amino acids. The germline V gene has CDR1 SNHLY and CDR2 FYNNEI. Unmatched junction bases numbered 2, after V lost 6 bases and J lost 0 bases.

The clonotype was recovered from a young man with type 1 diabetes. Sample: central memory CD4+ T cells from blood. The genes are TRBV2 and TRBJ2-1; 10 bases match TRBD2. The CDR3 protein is CASSLAGGSYNEQFF. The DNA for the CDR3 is TGTGCCAGCAGCTTAGCGGGGGGCTCCTACAATGAGCAGTTCTTC.